Following are 5 T cell receptor beta chains from one sample sequenced in a study of T-cell reconstitution after alpha-beta-depleted transplantation in children (dated by TCRdb to about 2016). Library method: PCR. Sequencing was carried out with an Illumina HiSeq 2500. TCR libraries were prepared with molecular barcoding, using unique molecular identifiers to normalize TCRbeta repertoire quantification. TCRdb passed the public sequencing reads through fastp at Q25 and MiXCR, retaining productive beta sequences. When rows share a CDR3 protein, they turn into one entry using the most common DNA and genes. The sample table shows about 460,000 distinct CDR3 sequences, and about 12% are seen once. The top ten constitute around 6.1% of the sample. Source: PBMCs from the stem cell graft donor, taken from the stem cell graft. The receptors stem from a human donor who donated a stem cell graft to a child with combined immunodeficiency.

This clonotype was observed a few times. The CDR3 sequence: CASSLVDRVNEQFF. As DNA, the CDR3 is TGTGCCAGCAGTTTAGTGGACAGGGTCAATGAGCAGTTCTTC. J is TRBJ2-1 and V is TRBV12-3 or TRBV12-4; 8 nucleotides agree with TRBD1. The CDR3 consists of 14 residues. V trimming: 1 base; J trimming: 6 bases; junction bases outside the gene matches: 2.

This clonotype was seen a handful of times. V is TRBV30 and J is TRBJ1-2; D might be TRBD1 (6 bases). CDR3 length: 17 residues. Germline V gives CDR1 GTSNPN, CDR2 SVGIG (reference sequence). V lost 4 bases to trimming and J lost 1 base, with 22 bases between them. The DNA of the CDR3 is TGTGCCTGGAAGGGGGGACTTGGTTCCCGTTTTAACTATGGCTACACCTTC. Amino acids: CAWKGGLGSRFNYGYTF.

This clonotype was seen a few times. The V call is TRBV2, the J call TRBJ2-3; 8 positions agree with TRBD1. The trim removed 7 bases at V and 5 bases at J, leaving 11 bases unmatched. From germline, CDR1 is SNHLY and CDR2 FYNNEI. This CDR3 contains 15 residues. DNA of the CDR3: TGTGCCAGCATCGGGACCGTCGGACAGGGAGATACGCAGTATTTT. As protein: CASIGTVGQGDTQYF.

The chain employs TRBV12-3 or TRBV12-4 and TRBJ2-1; the D gene could be TRBD1 or TRBD2 (5 bases each). This CDR3 contains 11 residues. Trimming pared 8 bases from V and 7 bases from J, leaving 9 bases between. CDR3 coding DNA: TGTGCCAGCGGGACGGTTAATGAGCAGTTCTTC. It is translated as CASGTVNEQFF.

This clonotype was detected many times. The rearrangement links TRBV29-1 to TRBJ2-1; D may be TRBD2 (6 bases). Germline V gene lookup returns CDR1 SQVTM and CDR2 ANQGSEA. This CDR3 has 13 residues. Trimming shortened V by 6 bases and J by 8 bases, and 17 bases separated the two germline ends. The chain's CDR3 is CSVVSGRSDEQFF. For the CDR3, the DNA is TGCAGCGTCGTAAGTGGGAGGTCGGATGAGCAGTTCTTC.